This T cell receptor (beta chain) was recorded in a study of blood T cell repertoires in COVID-19. Clones were read by immunoSEQ multiplex PCR, and TCRdb kept only the in-frame ones, dropping some. Of 110,000 to 150,000 clones listed, roughly four fifths are singletons. Germline CDR1 reads MGHRA; CDR2 reads YSYEKL. This CDR3 is 16 amino acids long. With 0 bases clipped from V and 1 base from J, the junction kept 6 bases outside the gene matches. Sequenced sample: PBMCs or T cells enriched from blood (not recorded which). The clonotype comes from a woman under 30 who had been exposed to COVID-19. This chain links TRBV4-1 with TRBJ2-7; 7 bases match TRBD1. Here the CDR3 DNA reads TGCGCCAGCAGCCAAGAAAGCAGGGGGTTTTCCTACGAGCAGTACTTC. It is translated as CASSQESRGFSYEQYF.